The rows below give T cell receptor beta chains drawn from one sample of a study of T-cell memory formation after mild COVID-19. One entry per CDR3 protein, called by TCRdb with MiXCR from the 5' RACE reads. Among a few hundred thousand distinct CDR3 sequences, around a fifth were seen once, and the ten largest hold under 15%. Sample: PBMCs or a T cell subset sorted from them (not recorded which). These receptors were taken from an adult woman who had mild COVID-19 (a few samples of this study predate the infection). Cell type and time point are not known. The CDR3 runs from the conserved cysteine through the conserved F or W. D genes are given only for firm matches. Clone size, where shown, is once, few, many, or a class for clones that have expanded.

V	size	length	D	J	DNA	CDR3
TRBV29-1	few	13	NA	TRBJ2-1	TGCAGCGTTGCCACGGGGCCAAGCAATGAGCAGTTCTTC	CSVATGPSNEQFF
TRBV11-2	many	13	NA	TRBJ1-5	TGTGCCAGCAGCTTAAATCAAGGTCAGCCCCAGCATTTT	CASSLNQGQPQHF
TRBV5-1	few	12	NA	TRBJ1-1	TGCGCCAGCAGCTTGGAACGGGGGCAAGCTTTCTTT	CASSLERGQAFF
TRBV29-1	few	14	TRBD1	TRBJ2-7	TGCAGCGTTGAAGAGGGGGACAGGGGTTACGAGCAGTACTTC	CSVEEGDRGYEQYF
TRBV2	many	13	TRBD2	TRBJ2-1	TGTGCCAGCAGCCGGGGGGACTACAATGAGCAGTTCTTC	CASSRGDYNEQFF
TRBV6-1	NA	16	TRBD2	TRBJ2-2	TGTGCCAGCACCCGACTAGCGGGGGCCAACACCGGGGAGCTGTTTTTT	CASTRLAGANTGELFF
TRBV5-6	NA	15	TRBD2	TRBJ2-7	TGTGCCAGCAGCTTGAGACTAGCGGGACCTGACGGGCAGTACTTC	CASSLRLAGPDGQYF
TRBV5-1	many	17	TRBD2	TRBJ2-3	TGCGCCAGCAGCCCACAGACTAGCGTCCGAGACACAGATACGCAGTATTTT	CASSPQTSVRDTDTQYF
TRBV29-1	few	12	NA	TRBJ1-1	TGCAGCGTTGATTCACCGAACACTGAAGCTTTCTTT	CSVDSPNTEAFF
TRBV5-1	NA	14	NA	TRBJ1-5	TGCGCCAGCAGCCGGGACGGGGTTGAGCAGCCCCAGCATTTT	CASSRDGVEQPQHF
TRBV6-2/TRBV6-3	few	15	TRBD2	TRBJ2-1	TGTGCCAGCAGTTACTGGGCGGGAGGTCACAATGAGCAGTTCTTC	CASSYWAGGHNEQFF
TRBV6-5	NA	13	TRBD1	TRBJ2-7	TGTGCCAGCGCCGGGACAGGGCCCTACGAGCAGTACTTC	CASAGTGPYEQYF
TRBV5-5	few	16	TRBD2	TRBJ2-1	TGTGCCAGCAGCTTAGAGAGCGGGAGGGCCAGCGATGAGCAGTTCTTC	CASSLESGRASDEQFF
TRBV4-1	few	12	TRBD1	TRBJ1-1	TGCGCCAGTTCGACAGGGGAGACTGAAGCTTTCTTT	CASSTGETEAFF
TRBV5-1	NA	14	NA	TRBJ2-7	TGCGCCAGCAGCCCTACCGACGTCAGCTACGAGCAGTACTTC	CASSPTDVSYEQYF
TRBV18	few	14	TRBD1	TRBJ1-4	TGTGCCAGCTCCCCGGGACAGGCTAATGAAAAACTGTTTTTT	CASSPGQANEKLFF
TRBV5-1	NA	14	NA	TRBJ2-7	TGCGCCAGCAGCTTGGATTCCGAAGGGGACGAGCAGTACTTC	CASSLDSEGDEQYF
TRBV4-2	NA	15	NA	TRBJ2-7	TGTGCCAGCAGCCAACCCGGGAAGGGATCCTACGAGCAGTACTTC	CASSQPGKGSYEQYF
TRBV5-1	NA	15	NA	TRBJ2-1	TGCGCCAGCAGCTTGTGGCCGGAGAACTACAATGAGCAGTTCTTC	CASSLWPENYNEQFF
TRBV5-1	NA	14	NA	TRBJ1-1	TGCGCCAGCAGCTTGGGGCAAGGGTTCGCTGAAGCTTTCTTT	CASSLGQGFAEAFF
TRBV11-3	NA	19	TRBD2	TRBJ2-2	TGTGCCAGCAGCCCTTGGGGACTAGCGGGAGTACGGAACACCGGGGAGCTGTTTTTT	CASSPWGLAGVRNTGELFF
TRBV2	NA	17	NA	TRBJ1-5	TGTGCCAGCAGTGATCTAGGTCTAGAGACCAGCAATCAGCCCCAGCATTTT	CASSDLGLETSNQPQHF
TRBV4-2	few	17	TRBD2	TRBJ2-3	TGTGCCAGCAGCCAAGCGGGTAGCGGGAGTGGTACAGATACGCAGTATTTT	CASSQAGSGSGTDTQYF
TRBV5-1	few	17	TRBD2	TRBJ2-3	TGCGCCAGCAGCTTCCAACTAGCGGGGGGTTTGGCAGATACGCAGTATTTT	CASSFQLAGGLADTQYF
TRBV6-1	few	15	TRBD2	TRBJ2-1	TGTGCCAGCAGGCTAGCGGGCAGCTCCTACAATGAGCAGTTCTTC	CASRLAGSSYNEQFF
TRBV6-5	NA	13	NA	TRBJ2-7	TGTGCCAGCAGTTACCGTGCGACCTACGAGCAGTACTTC	CASSYRATYEQYF
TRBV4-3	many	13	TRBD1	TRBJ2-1	TGCGCCAGCAGCCCGACACAGGGGAATGAGCAGTTCTTC	CASSPTQGNEQFF
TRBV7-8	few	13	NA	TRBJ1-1	TGTGCCAGCAGCTTATTGGTCCGCACTGAAGCTTTCTTT	CASSLLVRTEAFF
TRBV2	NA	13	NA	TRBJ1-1	TGTGCCAGCGCAACAACAGGGAACACTGAAGCTTTCTTT	CASATTGNTEAFF
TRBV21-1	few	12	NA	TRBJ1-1	TGTGCCAGCAGCAAATTTCACACTGAAGCTTTCTTT	CASSKFHTEAFF
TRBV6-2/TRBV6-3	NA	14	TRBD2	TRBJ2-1	TGTGCCAGCCTTATGGCGGGGGGGCCGAGTGAGCAGTTCTTC	CASLMAGGPSEQFF
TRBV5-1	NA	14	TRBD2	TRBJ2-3	TGCGCCAGCGGACTAGCGGGGGGCAGAGATACGCAGTATTTT	CASGLAGGRDTQYF
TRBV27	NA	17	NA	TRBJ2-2	TGTGCCAGCAGTTTATTTCCCCCCCAGGGGCCCACCGGGGAGCTGTTTTTT	CASSLFPPQGPTGELFF
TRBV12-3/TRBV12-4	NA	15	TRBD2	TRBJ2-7	TGTGCCAGCAGATTGACTAGCGGGGGTTCCTACGAGCAGTACTTC	CASRLTSGGSYEQYF
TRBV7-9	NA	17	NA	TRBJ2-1	TGTGCCAGCAGCGAACGAACAGATGCAGGGGCCCTCAATGAGCAGTTCTTC	CASSERTDAGALNEQFF
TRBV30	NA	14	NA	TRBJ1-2	TGTGCCTGGAGTGTACTCAAGGATAACTATGGCTACACCTTC	CAWSVLKDNYGYTF
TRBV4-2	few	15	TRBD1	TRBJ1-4	TGTGCCAGCAGCGTACAGGGGGATCGCGGTGAAAAACTGTTTTTT	CASSVQGDRGEKLFF
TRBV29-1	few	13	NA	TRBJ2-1	TGCAGCGTTGATGGTAGGGAAGGAAATGAGCAGTTCTTC	CSVDGREGNEQFF
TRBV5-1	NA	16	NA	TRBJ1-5	TGCGCCAGCAGCTCAGACGCCTTGGATGGCAATCAGCCCCAGCATTTT	CASSSDALDGNQPQHF